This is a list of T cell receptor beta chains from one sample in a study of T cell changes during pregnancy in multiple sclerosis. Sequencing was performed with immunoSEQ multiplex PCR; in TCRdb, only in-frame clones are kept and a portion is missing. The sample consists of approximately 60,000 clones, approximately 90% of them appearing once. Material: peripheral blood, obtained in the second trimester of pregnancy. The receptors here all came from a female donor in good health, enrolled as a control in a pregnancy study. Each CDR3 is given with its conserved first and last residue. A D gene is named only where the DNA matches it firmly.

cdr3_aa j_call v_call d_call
CASSLRTSGKAETQYF TRBJ2-5 TRBV7-2 TRBD2
CASSLQLAGGRGANVLTF TRBJ2-6 TRBV5-1 TRBD2
CASSFGQGYGEQYF TRBJ2-7 TRBV11-1 NA
CASSQDQGLAFF TRBJ1-1 TRBV6-5 NA
CASSEPAGSGNTIYF TRBJ1-3 TRBV14 NA
CASSLERGQVVGELFF TRBJ2-2 TRBV11-2 TRBD1
CASSLGQGYYEQYF TRBJ2-7 TRBV7-9 TRBD1
CASSQEGRAGLKYNYGYTF TRBJ1-2 TRBV4-2 NA
CASSDPGRRGARNEQYF TRBJ2-7 TRBV7-9 TRBD2
CASSLGFLLRETQYF TRBJ2-5 TRBV7-2 NA
CASSLDRQARGYGYTF TRBJ1-2 TRBV11-2 NA
CATQGDSGANVLTF TRBJ2-6 TRBV7-9 NA
CAWSESYLTTNEKLFF TRBJ1-4 TRBV30 NA
CATSRAGGRGTQYF TRBJ2-3 TRBV15 NA
CASRLHENTEAFF TRBJ1-1 TRBV28 NA
CASSLVPGMNTEAFF TRBJ1-1 TRBV7-6 NA
CAWQDSDAQGETQYF TRBJ2-5 TRBV30 NA
CASSLRGETDTQYF TRBJ2-3 TRBV28 TRBD2
CASSEGVGGRGYNEQFF TRBJ2-1 TRBV2 TRBD2
CASSALDPGEMGEQYF TRBJ2-7 TRBV19 NA
CASSSTGTGTTEAFF TRBJ1-1 TRBV28 TRBD1
CASSHINSPDQGRGTQYF TRBJ2-3 TRBV4-2 NA
CASGLLGGELFF TRBJ2-2 TRBV27 NA
CAWSPPPGTEAFF TRBJ1-1 TRBV30 NA
CASGDRVRSYNSPLHF TRBJ1-6 TRBV5-8 TRBD1
CASSIAAKGPWSGDTQYF TRBJ2-3 TRBV19 NA
CASTPPGSTDTQYF TRBJ2-3 TRBV6-6 NA
CASSPGQGAGTGELFF TRBJ2-2 TRBV5-5 TRBD1
CASSLVGQSYNEQFF TRBJ2-1 TRBV11-2 NA
CASSPREQYF TRBJ2-7 TRBV28 NA
CASSLQGAPYGYTF TRBJ1-2 TRBV5-1 NA
CASSQGQGMETQYF TRBJ2-5 TRBV5-1 TRBD1
CASRGLAGGPGNEQFF TRBJ2-1 TRBV2 TRBD2
CASSQEAGIIYEQYF TRBJ2-7 TRBV4-1 NA
CASSLGASYEQYF TRBJ2-7 TRBV7-3 NA
CASSTGVSTGELFF TRBJ2-2 TRBV7-3 NA
CASSSSRGGELFF TRBJ2-2 TRBV7-9 NA
CASRLAGGGYDEQFF TRBJ2-1 TRBV28 TRBD2
CASSRDYGYTF TRBJ1-2 TRBV18 NA
CASSAPGQGGREYGYTF TRBJ1-2 TRBV6-1 TRBD1
CASESSRDTEAFF TRBJ1-1 TRBV2 NA
CASSPGAGGNEQFF TRBJ2-1 TRBV7-7 NA
CATSRGGGGELFF TRBJ2-2 TRBV15 TRBD2
CASKYGSGTWSTEAFF TRBJ1-1 TRBV27 NA
CASSGGWNQPQHF TRBJ1-5 TRBV10-1 NA
CASSLLTSGRGGSYNEQFF TRBJ2-1 TRBV7-9 TRBD2
CASRQGVITGELFF TRBJ2-2 TRBV6-4 TRBD1
CASSLSHPTSGGTDTQYF TRBJ2-3 TRBV27 TRBD2
CASSPYPEGAGANVLTF TRBJ2-6 TRBV9 NA
CASSLFGSATNEKLFF TRBJ1-4 TRBV5-1 NA
CASTTRGSTGELFF TRBJ2-2 TRBV6-6 NA
CASSEVRAYEQYF TRBJ2-7 TRBV2 NA
CASGFGTSGGYNEQFF TRBJ2-1 TRBV12-5 TRBD2
CASSYSSTEAFF TRBJ1-1 TRBV6-6 NA
CASRGTGWQFF TRBJ2-1 TRBV19 NA
CASSYGDTGTKNQPQHF TRBJ1-5 TRBV6-8 NA
CASRRTGGGEQYF TRBJ2-7 TRBV5-6 TRBD1